This is a list of T cell receptor beta chains from one sample in a study of blood T cell repertoires in COVID-19. The table came from immunoSEQ multiplex PCR; TCRdb's copy has only in-frame clones and leaves some out. This sample has 31,000 or so clones; roughly 90% occur once, and the top ten carry 24%. What was sequenced was peripheral blood. The receptors stem from a human donor with active COVID-19. The donor label of this sample is uncertain. Each CDR3 is given with its conserved first and last residue. The D gene is left open where the match is weak. Not all rows give a size; the values are once, few, many and, for expanded clones, a class.

TRBJ2-7 TRBV10-3 once TRBD2 CAISDGTSGGASYEQYF TGTGCCATCAGTGATGGAACTAGCGGGGGGGCTTCCTACGAGCAGTACTTC
TRBJ2-7 TRBV11-3 medium-sized TRBD1 CASSWGETGAEQYF TGTGCCAGCAGCTGGGGCGAGACAGGGGCCGAGCAGTACTTC
TRBJ2-7 TRBV27 - - CASIDRTTYEQYF TGTGCCAGCATCGATAGAACCACCTACGAGCAGTACTTC
TRBJ2-5 TRBV19 - TRBD1 CASSIGQGGPQYF TGTGCCAGTAGTATCGGACAGGGGGGGCCCCAGTACTTC
TRBJ2-7 TRBV28 - TRBD2 CASRLALGFEQYF TGTGCCAGTAGACTAGCATTGGGGTTCGAGCAGTACTTC
TRBJ2-7 TRBV2 once - CASSVVSSYEQYF TGTGCCAGCAGTGTAGTGAGCTCCTACGAGCAGTACTTC
TRBJ2-6 TRBV11-2 - TRBD1 CASSPRDRGPGANVLTF TGTGCCAGCAGCCCCCGGGACAGGGGGCCCGGGGCCAACGTCCTGACTTTC
TRBJ2-7 TRBV11-2 - TRBD2 CASSLDLLAGVEQYF TGTGCCAGCAGCTTAGATCTACTAGCGGGAGTCGAGCAGTACTTC
TRBJ1-6 TRBV18 - TRBD1 CASSPGTGAYSPLHF TGTGCCAGCTCACCAGGGACAGGAGCGTATTCACCCCTCCACTTT
TRBJ2-4 TRBV27 few - CASGGLQGKRHIQYF TGTGCCAGCGGGGGTCTACAGGGAAAGAGGCACATTCAGTACTTC
TRBJ1-2 TRBV6-1 - - CASSDLANYGYTF TGTGCCAGCAGTGATTTGGCCAACTATGGCTACACCTTC
TRBJ2-3 TRBV7-9 once TRBD2 CASSSTSGLATDTQYF TGTGCCAGCAGCTCAACTAGCGGACTAGCCACAGATACGCAGTATTTT
TRBJ1-2 TRBV29-1 - TRBD1 CSVPRQGIYGYTF TGCAGCGTACCCAGACAGGGGATCTATGGCTACACCTTC
TRBJ2-1 TRBV19 - - CASSLLNEQFF TGTGCCAGTAGTCTTCTCAATGAGCAGTTCTTC
TRBJ2-1 TRBV24-1 - TRBD2 CATSDPSSGGTEQFF TGTGCCACCAGTGACCCCTCTAGCGGGGGGACTGAGCAGTTCTTC
TRBJ2-5 TRBV5-1 - TRBD1 CASSLGPQQGNPQETQYF TGCGCCAGCAGCTTGGGGCCTCAACAGGGGAACCCCCAAGAGACCCAGTACTTC